This TCR beta chain was captured in a study of siplizumab effects on memory and regulatory T cells (dated by TCRdb to about 2019). Study-wide context: The study looked at the effect of siplizumab, an anti-CD2 antibody, on alloreactive T-cell subsets in allogeneic mixed lymphocyte reactions made from human PBMCs.

TCRbeta CDR3 sequencing was performed on sorted unstimulated T cells and on proliferating T cells recovered from mixed lymphocyte reactions. Fresh whole blood from around eleven HLA-typed healthy donors served as the source for isolating PBMCs. Unstimulated CD4+ regulatory T cells were FACS-sorted to map the origin of alloreactive clones. The CDR3 numbers 16 residues from cysteine through phenylalanine. Here the CDR3 DNA is all that survives: 48 bases in frame from base 1. CDR1 SGHRS and CDR2 YFSETQ are derived from the germline V gene. After removal of 2 bases from V and 0 bases from J, the junction retains 2 bases not matched to a gene. The paper's findings and limits, for the study overall: Because sequences at frequencies below about 10^-5 were poorly captured, only a minor fraction of alloreactive clones could be mapped back to unstimulated subsets. Greater diversity appeared to be present in unstimulated naive T cells than in memory T cells, and a substantial contribution to the alloresponse seemed to be made by naive cells. Whether proliferating Tregs from siplizumab cultures were suppressive was not functionally confirmed. Of the alloreactive CD4+ clones that could be mapped, the Treg-derived share averaged about 67% with siplizumab compared with 25% to 30% in control reactions. The cumulative frequency of alloreactive sequences that could be traced back to unstimulated CD4+ memory T cells was significantly reduced by siplizumab. For roughly 80-97% of proliferating CD4+ or CD8+ clones, no naive or memory phenotype could be assigned.

As to this clone: There is no known antigen for this receptor. Base qualities are not at hand, and no much larger clone is one base apart.

Libraries were built with the immunoSEQ multiplex PCR assay. Around 9.9 x 10^4 TCR templates per sample were assayed by the deep sequencing platform. Genomic DNA extracted from sorted T cells was used for TCRbeta CDR3 sequencing. Under the source paper's analysis protocol: The R programming language was used for the clonal analysis of the TCRbeta CDR3 data. Comparing unstimulated samples against CFSE-low samples taken after the reaction was how alloreactive CD4+ and CD8+ clones were defined. Regulatory or non-regulatory origin of alloreactive CD4+ clones was assigned by matching sequences to the sorted unstimulated Treg and non-Treg repertoires. TCRdb limited this immuneACCESS table to in-frame rearrangements with V and J called. A share of clones is missing; checked studies link under half to unresolved V genes, and the rest is unexplained. Clone size and the V and J calls come from that table; the DNA yielded D and trimming. The sample profile shows under 85,000 clones; 75% to 90% of them were found once. The ten top clones hold 1.7% of the sample.

The sample comprised Tregs sorted from blood. This chain joins TRBV5-1 to TRBJ2-3; 11 bases in the junction line up with TRBD2. The sequence derives from a human donor in good health. The nucleotide sequence reads as follows: TGCGCCAGCAGCTTTAGCGGGAGGGCGAGCACAGATACGCAGTATTTT. Its coded protein is CASSFSGRASTDTQYF.